This T cell receptor (beta chain) is drawn from a study of T-cell memory formation after mild COVID-19. TCR alpha and TCR beta cDNA libraries carrying sample barcodes and UMIs were produced by 5'RACE using constant-segment primers. TCRdb called the 5' RACE reads again in MiXCR, with one record for every CDR3 protein. The sample shows approximately 100,000 distinct CDR3 sequences, 8.5% to 14% of them seen only once. This clonotype was counted ten times or more. CDR3 length equals 16 residues. V lost 2 bases and J lost 7; bases outside the gene matches: 9. Germline loops: CDR1 SNHLY, CDR2 FYNNEI. This receptor was obtained from a young man who had mild COVID-19 (a few samples of this study predate the infection). Cell type and time point are not known. The chain links TRBV2 to TRBJ2-3; 10 bases agree with TRBD2. The sample consisted of PBMCs or a T cell subset sorted from them (not recorded which). This CDR3 is CASSESPSGGAYTQYF. CDR3 nucleotides: TGTGCCAGCAGTGAATCCCCCAGCGGGGGGGCGTATACGCAGTATTTT.